This TCR beta chain is from a study of identical twins (dated by TCRdb to between 2015 and 2016). In the study overall: The study deep-sequenced TCR alpha and beta repertoires from monozygotic twins, unrelated adults of various ages and cord blood to test whether fetal clonotypes persist. To rule out contamination, replicate twin experiments were performed at different times with different library preparation protocols. Findings and caveats that apply to the study as a whole: In monozygotic twins, recombination models systematically underestimated out-of-frame TCR alpha sharing, but the models matched the sharing seen between unrelated individuals. Conclusions relied on cross-sectional statistical analysis, since the same donors could not be followed over many years. In beta out-of-frame sequences, excess twin sharing was weaker, because having fewer shared sequences lowered the signal-to-noise ratio. Fewer insertions were carried by abundant cord blood beta clonotypes, a similar but weaker trend appeared in young adult naive repertoires, and no such trend appeared in memory repertoires. Invariant T cells such as MAIT and iNKT could partly confound zero-insertion analyses, though diverse VJ usage argued against this for most clonotypes. Compared with coincidental sharing between unrelated individuals, out-of-frame TCR alpha sequences shared between twins had an excess of sequences with low generation probability.

About this clonotype itself: Its antigen target is currently unknown. Base qualities were left out, and no much larger clone turns up one base away.

Libraries were made using 5' RACE. TCRdb shows the sequencer as Illumina HiSeq 2000. A universal primer binding site was added through template switching, and the final cDNA carried a unique molecular identifier so that TCR cDNA molecules could be counted accurately. Specific primers in the conserved constant-segment region were used to synthesize first-strand cDNA for the TCR alpha and beta chains. To control for contamination, each cDNA library was double barcoded with a SMART-Mk sample barcode plus Illumina barcodes. TruSeq adapter sequences along with Illumina sample barcodes were introduced in two successive PCR steps. Sequencing of the TCR alpha and beta cDNA libraries was done on the Illumina HiSeq platform using custom primers. On the authors' methods: Unique molecular identifiers were extracted from raw reads with MiGEC, and CDR3 positions were determined with MiXCR. Recombination models were inferred per individual with the repgenHMM and IGoR tools using an EM algorithm. The tcR package in R was used for shared clonotype analysis, with sharing normalized by the product of cloneset sizes. To study raw recombination without the effects of thymic and clonal selection, out-of-frame nonproductive sequences were analyzed. TCRdb reprocessing: public reads trimmed at Q25 with fastp, clones called with MiXCR, in-frame beta chains kept. Records with the same CDR3 protein are collapsed into one entry carrying the most frequent genes and DNA. TCRdb, not the authors, supplied the V and J calls. This sample holds some 500,000 distinct CDR3 sequences; 22% were observed only once. The ten most abundant clones make up 0.75% to 0.95% of the sample.

All donors were healthy Caucasians. Three pairs of female monozygotic twins, all aged roughly 18 to 29 years, made up the twin cohort. Positive isolation kits from Invitrogen were used to isolate CD4+ and CD8+ T cell populations. These data were also filed under a second study, of T cells expressing NK-cell markers. The second source states: In sorted CD3+CD56+NKG2C+, CD3+CD56+NKG2C- and CD3+CD56-NKG2C+ T-cell subsets from 8 or 9 donors, TCR beta-chain repertoires were profiled. Seven of the eight sequenced donors were HCMV-seropositive and one was HCMV-seronegative. To restrict sorting to alphabetaTCR-expressing T cells, an anti-gammadeltaTCR antibody was added in several experiments. In over 5 donors, the dominant CD3+CD56+NKG2C+ clonotypes were among the top 10 CD8+ clonotypes and accounted for about 1.0-8% of CD8+ T cells. Those dominant clonotypes were again the most abundant among CD3+CD56-NKG2C+ cells in a handful of donors, at about 25-65%. Whether the expanded NKG2C-expressing T cell clones were specific for HCMV antigens was left unclear. Randomly selected healthy volunteers, three men and five women, were used as the eight sequenced donors. To determine HCMV serostatus, a commercial ELISA kit was used to detect HCMV-specific IgG in serum. Reads were demultiplexed and grouped by UMI with MIGEC, and clonotypes were assembled and quantified with MiTCR. To remove erroneous sequences, TCR cDNA sequences were retained only when supported by two or more reads. The tcR package was used for downstream repertoire analysis, with clonotypes matched between fractions based on CDR3 nucleotide sequence plus V segment. VDJmatch was used to annotate antigen specificity against VDJdb, with one amino acid substitution in CDR3 allowed.

This receptor was obtained from a woman aged 18-29 years in good health. Sequencing was carried out using CD4+ T cells sorted from blood.

The sequenced DNA is TGTGCCAGCAGCGACCCCGGACCGTGGGGATATGGCTACACCTTC. Translated, it reads CASSDPGPWGYGYTF. The sequence joins TRBV12-3 or TRBV12-4 to TRBJ1-2; no D gene can be assigned with confidence. Measured from the cysteine to the phenylalanine, the CDR3 is 15 residues long. Only the CDR3 DNA is retained, 45 bases long and in frame from the first base. Between the V and J ends, shortened by 6 bases and 5 bases respectively, the junction contains 19 bases.